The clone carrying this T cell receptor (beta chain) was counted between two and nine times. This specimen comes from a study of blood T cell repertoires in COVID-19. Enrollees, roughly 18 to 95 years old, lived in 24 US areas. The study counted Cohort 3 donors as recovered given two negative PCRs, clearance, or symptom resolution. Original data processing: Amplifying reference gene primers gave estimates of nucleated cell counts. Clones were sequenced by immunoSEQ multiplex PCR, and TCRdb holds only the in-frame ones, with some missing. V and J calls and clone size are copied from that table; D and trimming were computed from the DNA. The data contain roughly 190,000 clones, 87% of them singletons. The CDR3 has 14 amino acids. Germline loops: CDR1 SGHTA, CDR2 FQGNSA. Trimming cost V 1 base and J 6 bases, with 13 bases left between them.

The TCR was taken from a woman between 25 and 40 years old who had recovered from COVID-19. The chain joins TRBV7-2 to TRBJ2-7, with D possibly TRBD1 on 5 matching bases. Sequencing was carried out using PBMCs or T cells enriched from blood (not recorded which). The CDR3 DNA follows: TGTGCCAGCAGCTTAGTTCCAGGGATAAGCGAGCAGTACTTC. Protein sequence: CASSLVPGISEQYF.